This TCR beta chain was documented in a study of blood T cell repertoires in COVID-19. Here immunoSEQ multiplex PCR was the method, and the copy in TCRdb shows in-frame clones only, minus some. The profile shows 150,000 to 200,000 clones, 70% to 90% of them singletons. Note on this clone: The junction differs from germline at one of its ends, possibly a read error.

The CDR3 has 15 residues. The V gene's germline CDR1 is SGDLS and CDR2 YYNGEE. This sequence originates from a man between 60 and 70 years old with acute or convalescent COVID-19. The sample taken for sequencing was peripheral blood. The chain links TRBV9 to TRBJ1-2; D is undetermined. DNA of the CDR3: TGTGCCAGCAGCGTAGAGTTAACAGCTAATTATGGCTACACCTTC. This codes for CASSVELTANYGYTF.